This TCR beta chain emerged from a study of blood T cell repertoires in COVID-19 (TCRdb year 2020). Looking at the study overall: Collaborator samples came from the United States, Italy and Spain and covered acute and convalescent phases of COVID-19. The prospective study material was composed of cDNA or gDNA derived from T cells, B-cell-depleted T cells, or PBMCs. Subjects who had been exposed to COVID-19, were actively infected with it, or had recovered from it provided the deeply sampled blood TCRbeta repertoires that made up the dataset. The repertoires were made available in a free public database intended to serve as a resource for research on the immune response to SARS-CoV-2. Samples were obtained from the ongoing ImmuneRACE study (first 160 participants) and from 950 to 1,500 subjects provided by 6 global collaborators. Nearly every sample came with metadata listing a de-identified subject ID, COVID-19 status, age in years and sex. HLA class I and class II types, where available, came from metadata supplied by the sample provider rather than from assay-based typing.

The CDR3 numbers 16 residues from cysteine through phenylalanine. The read is trimmed to its CDR3 DNA, 48 bases read in frame from base 1. The germline V gene specifies SGHTA as CDR1 and FQGNSA as CDR2. Compared with germline, V lacks 2 bases and J lacks 12 bases; bases without a gene match: 16. This clone appeared a single time. Its antigen is not yet known. It has no much larger one-base neighbor in the sample; base qualities were not kept. Whole blood was collected in K2EDTA tubes by collaborating institutions according to the institutions' own protocols. For TCRbeta analysis, collaborator samples were shipped as frozen whole blood, as isolated PBMCs, or as DNA extracted from either sample type. The study at large found these results: The amount of clinical and demographic metadata varied by source and participant and was provided uncurated.

The immunoSEQ Assay, a bias-controlled multiplex PCR, was used to amplify TCRbeta CDR3 regions from genomic DNA. In the source study's methods: Nucleated cell counts per sample were estimated from amplification of reference gene primers within the assay. To quantify the absolute abundance of each unique TCRbeta CDR3 rearrangement, sequence reads were collapsed and filtered. For each sample, productive Simpson clonality was calculated as the square root of Simpson's diversity index over productive rearrangements. This immuneACCESS table, as held by TCRdb, lists in-frame sequences with V and J called but not all clones. Of the missing ones, under half trace to an unresolved V gene in checked studies; the others have no known cause. V, J and clone size are those of that table, while D and trimming were read from the DNA. Here the sample has 95,000 to 130,000 clones; roughly 79% occur a single time. In total, the top ten clones hold about 8% of the sample.

The sequence was collected from a man in his 70s with active or convalescent COVID-19. The sample was peripheral blood. The chain links TRBV7-2 with TRBJ2-1; the central 7 bases match TRBD2. The nucleotide sequence is given as TGTGCCAGCAGCTTAAGAGTCGAGACTAGCCGTTCTCGGCAGTTCTTC. It codes for CASSLRVETSRSRQFF.